This TCR beta chain is from a study of cytotoxic CD8 clonotypes in ibrutinib-treated CLL. The V gene lost 4 bases and the J gene lost 0 bases, with 12 bases spanning the gap. The CDR3 is 15 residues long. Study-level results: Sustained-remission patients were sampled at one set of times and progressing patients at different ones. Public clonotypes, found uncommonly, either contracted or stayed stable on treatment.

In the case of this clone: Its cognate antigen is unknown.

Assay used: immunoSEQ multiplex PCR; TCRdb lists only in-frame clones, some missing. The table includes about 120,000 clones, roughly 60% detected once. The chain carries TRBV5-3 and TRBJ2-3; possible D gene TRBD1, 5 bases. TRBV5-3 is treated as an ORF (open reading frame) with a function not yet certain. The receptor comes from a human donor with chronic lymphocytic leukemia. Material: PBMCs, obtained after 24 months of ibrutinib treatment. The CDR3 loop reads CARSKQGDSTDTQYF. The CDR3 DNA is TGTGCCAGAAGCAAGCAGGGCGATAGCACAGATACGCAGTATTTT.